Listed below are T cell receptor beta chains from one sample, sequenced in a study of cytomegalovirus exposure and HLA in healthy donors. Sequencing used immunoSEQ multiplex PCR; TCRdb keeps in-frame clones, though not all of them. The sample holds tens of thousands of clones, approximately 79% seen once. Sequencing used PBMCs. These receptor sequences come from a woman aged 25-40 years in good health and CMV-seronegative. The CDR3 runs from the conserved cysteine through the conserved F or W. A D gene is named only where the DNA matches it firmly. Rows give clone size only sometimes, using once, few, many, or a class for an expanded clone.

TRBJ1-2,12,.,.,TRBV30,TGTGCCTGGAGTGTAGCGGCGGGCGGCTACACCTTC,CAWSVAAGGYTF
TRBJ1-5,15,few,TRBD1,TRBV11-3,TGTGCCAGCCGAGACAGGGGCGGAAGCAATCAGCCCCAGCATTTT,CASRDRGGSNQPQHF
TRBJ2-7,11,.,.,TRBV19,TGTGCCAGTAGTACAGGTTACGAGCAGTACTTC,CASSTGYEQYF
TRBJ2-1,12,.,.,TRBV7-8,TGTGCCAGCAGCTTAGGAGTGGATGAGCAGTTCTTC,CASSLGVDEQFF
TRBJ2-3,14,.,.,TRBV27,TGTGCCAGCAGTTTATCGGAGAGCACAGATACGCAGTATTTT,CASSLSESTDTQYF
TRBJ2-5,13,.,TRBD1,TRBV6-5,TGTGCCAGCAAGGTTACAGGGGGAAAGACCCAGTACTTC,CASKVTGGKTQYF
TRBJ1-1,14,few,.,TRBV7-3,TGTGCCAGCAGCTTGAAAGGGGGGGACACTGAAGCTTTCTTT,CASSLKGGDTEAFF
TRBJ2-1,14,.,TRBD2,TRBV2,TGTGCCAGCAGTCGGACTAGCGGAGATTCAGAGCAGTTCTTC,CASSRTSGDSEQFF
TRBJ1-2,11,few,.,TRBV19,TGTGCCAGCAGGGCGGCGAGAGGCTACACCTTC,CASRAARGYTF
TRBJ1-1,14,.,TRBD1,TRBV5-1,TGCGCCAGCAGCAAAGGACAGGAGGGCGCTGAAGCTTTCTTT,CASSKGQEGAEAFF
TRBJ1-1,13,.,.,TRBV27,TGTGCCAGTCGAGGGCAAGGAATGGCTGAAGCTTTCTTT,CASRGQGMAEAFF
TRBJ2-5,12,.,TRBD2,TRBV29-1,TGCAGCGCCGGGACTAGCTACGCGACCCAGTACTTC,CSAGTSYATQYF
TRBJ1-5,12,.,.,TRBV21-1,TGTGCCAGCCCCAGGGGGAGCCAGCCCCAGCATTTT,CASPRGSQPQHF
TRBJ2-5,14,.,.,TRBV18,TGTGCCAGCTCACCGAAGACAGGCGGAGAGACCCAGTACTTC,CASSPKTGGETQYF
TRBJ1-2,15,.,.,TRBV7-8,TGTGCCAGCAGCTTAGTACTATTCGGGGAAGGTGGCTACACCTTC,CASSLVLFGEGGYTF
TRBJ2-3,15,.,TRBD1,TRBV9,TGTGCCAGCAGCGTTACAGGGGGAAGTGAAGATACGCAGTATTTT,CASSVTGGSEDTQYF
TRBJ1-5,14,.,.,TRBV2,TGTGCCAGCAGGGTTGGAGCGAGGGAATGGCCCCAGCATTTT,CASRVGAREWPQHF
TRBJ2-1,15,few,.,TRBV5-1,TGCGCCAGCAGCTTGGACGGGGGGCCAGACAATGAGCAGTTCTTC,CASSLDGGPDNEQFF
TRBJ1-5,14,once,TRBD1,TRBV10-3,TGTGCCATCAGTAGGGACAGGGAGATCCAGCCCCAGCATTTT,CAISRDREIQPQHF
TRBJ1-3,13,.,.,TRBV5-1,TGCGCCAGCCGCTCCAGCTCTGGAAACACCATATATTTT,CASRSSSGNTIYF
TRBJ2-3,16,.,TRBD2,TRBV19,TGTGCCAGTAGTTCGTCGACTAGCGGGAGTGCAGATACGCAGTATTTT,CASSSSTSGSADTQYF
TRBJ2-5,16,.,.,TRBV5-1,TGCGCCAGCCGATGGGGGCCTACAGGGGGAGGGGAGACCCAGTACTTC,CASRWGPTGGGETQYF
TRBJ1-5,14,.,.,TRBV9,TGTGCCAGCAGCGTAGGTCAGGGGATACAGCCCCAGCATTTT,CASSVGQGIQPQHF
TRBJ2-1,18,.,.,TRBV29-1,TGCAGCGTTGGTGGTTATGGGCAGGGCAGCTCGAATCCCAATGAGCAGTTCTTC,CSVGGYGQGSSNPNEQFF
TRBJ2-1,16,.,TRBD2,TRBV30,TGTGCCTGGGGGGGGATTAGCGGGACCCGCCGAAATGAGCAGTTCTTC,CAWGGISGTRRNEQFF
TRBJ2-5,13,.,TRBD1,TRBV7-8,TGTGCCAGCAGCACAGGGGCCCAAGAGACCCAGTACTTC,CASSTGAQETQYF
TRBJ1-1,13,.,.,TRBV30,TGTGCCTGGAGTGTACATTCGAGGGCTGAAGCTTTCTTT,CAWSVHSRAEAFF
TRBJ2-2,14,.,.,TRBV28,TGTGCCAGCAGTTCAGGGCAGAACACCGGGGAGCTGTTTTTT,CASSSGQNTGELFF
TRBJ2-1,15,.,TRBD1,TRBV29-1,TGCAGCGTTGAGCCAGGGGGCTTTTTTTCGAATGAGCAGTTCTTC,CSVEPGGFFSNEQFF
TRBJ1-4,17,.,.,TRBV27,TGTGCCAGCAGTAATTCACAGGGCGGCGCAACTAATGAAAAACTGTTTTTT,CASSNSQGGATNEKLFF
TRBJ2-5,14,.,.,TRBV5-4,TGTGCCAGCAGCCGGGAAGGGATCCAAGAGACCCAGTACTTC,CASSREGIQETQYF